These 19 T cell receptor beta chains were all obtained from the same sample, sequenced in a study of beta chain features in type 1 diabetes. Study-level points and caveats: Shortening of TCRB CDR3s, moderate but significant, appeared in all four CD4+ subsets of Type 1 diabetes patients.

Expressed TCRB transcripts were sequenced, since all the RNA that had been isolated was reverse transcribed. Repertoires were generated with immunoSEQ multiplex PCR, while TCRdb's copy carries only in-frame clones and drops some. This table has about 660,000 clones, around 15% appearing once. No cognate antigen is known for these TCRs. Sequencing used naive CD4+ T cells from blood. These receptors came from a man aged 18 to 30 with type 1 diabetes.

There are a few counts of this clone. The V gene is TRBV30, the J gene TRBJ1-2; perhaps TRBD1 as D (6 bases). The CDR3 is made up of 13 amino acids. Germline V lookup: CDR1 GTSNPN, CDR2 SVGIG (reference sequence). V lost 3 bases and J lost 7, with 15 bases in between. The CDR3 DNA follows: TGTGCCTGGAGCCCACAGGGAGCAGGTGGCTACACCTTC. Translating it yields CAWSPQGAGGYTF.

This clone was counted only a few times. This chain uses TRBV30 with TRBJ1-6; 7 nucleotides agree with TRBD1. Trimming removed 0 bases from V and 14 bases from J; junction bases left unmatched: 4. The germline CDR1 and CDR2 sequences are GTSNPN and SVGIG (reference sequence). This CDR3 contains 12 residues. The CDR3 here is CAWSVLQGTLHF. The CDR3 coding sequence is TGTGCCTGGAGTGTACTACAGGGGACCCTCCACTTT.

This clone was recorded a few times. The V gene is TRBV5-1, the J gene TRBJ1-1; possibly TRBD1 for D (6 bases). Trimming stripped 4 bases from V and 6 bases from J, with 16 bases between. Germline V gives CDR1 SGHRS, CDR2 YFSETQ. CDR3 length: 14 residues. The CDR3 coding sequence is TGCGCCAGCAGCCACGGACAGAAGGGTGCTGAAGCTTTCTTT. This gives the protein CASSHGQKGAEAFF.

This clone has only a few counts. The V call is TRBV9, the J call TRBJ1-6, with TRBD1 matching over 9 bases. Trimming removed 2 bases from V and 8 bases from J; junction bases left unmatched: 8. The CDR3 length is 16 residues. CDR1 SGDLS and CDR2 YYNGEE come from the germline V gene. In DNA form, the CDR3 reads TGTGCCAGCAGCGTCTCCTCTACAGGGGGCTATTCACCCCTCCACTTT. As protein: CASSVSSTGGYSPLHF.

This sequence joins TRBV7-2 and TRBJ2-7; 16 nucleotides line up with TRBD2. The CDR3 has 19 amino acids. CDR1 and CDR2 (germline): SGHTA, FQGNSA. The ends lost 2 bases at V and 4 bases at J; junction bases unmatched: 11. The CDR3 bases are TGTGCCAGCAGCTTAAGAGGTGGGACTAGCGGGAGGGCCTCTTACGAGCAGTACTTC. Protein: CASSLRGGTSGRASYEQYF.

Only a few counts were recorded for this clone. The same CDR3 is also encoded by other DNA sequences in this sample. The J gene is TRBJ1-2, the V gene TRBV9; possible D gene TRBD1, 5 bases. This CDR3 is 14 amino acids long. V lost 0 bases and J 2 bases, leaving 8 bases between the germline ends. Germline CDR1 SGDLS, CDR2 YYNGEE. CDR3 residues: CASSVERGNYGYTF. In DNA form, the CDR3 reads TGTGCCAGCAGCGTAGAACGGGGCAACTATGGCTACACCTTC. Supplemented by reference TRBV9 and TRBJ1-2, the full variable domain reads DSGVTQTPKHLITATGQRVTLRCSPRSGDLSVYWYQQSLDQGLQFLIQYYNGEERAKGNILERFSAQQFPDLHSELNLSSLELGDSALYFCASSVERGNYGYTFGSGTRLTVV.

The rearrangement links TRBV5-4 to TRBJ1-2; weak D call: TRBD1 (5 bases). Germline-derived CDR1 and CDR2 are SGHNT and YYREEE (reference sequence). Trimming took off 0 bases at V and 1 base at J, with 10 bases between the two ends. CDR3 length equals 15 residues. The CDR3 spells CASSLEAGLNYGYTF. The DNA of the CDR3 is TGTGCCAGCAGCTTGGAAGCAGGGCTTAACTATGGCTACACCTTC.

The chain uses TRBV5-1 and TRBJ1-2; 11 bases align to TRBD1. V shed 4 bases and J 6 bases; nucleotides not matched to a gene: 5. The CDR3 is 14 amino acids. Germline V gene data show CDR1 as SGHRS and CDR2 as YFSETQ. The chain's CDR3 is CASSVGTGGDGYTF. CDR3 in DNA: TGCGCCAGCAGCGTCGGGACAGGGGGAGATGGCTACACCTTC.

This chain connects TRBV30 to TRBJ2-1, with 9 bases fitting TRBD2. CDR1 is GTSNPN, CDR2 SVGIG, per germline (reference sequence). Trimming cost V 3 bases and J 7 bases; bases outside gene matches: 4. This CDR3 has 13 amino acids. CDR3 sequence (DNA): TGTGCCTGGAGGGTAGCGGGAGCGAATGAGCAGTTCTTC. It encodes CAWRVAGANEQFF.

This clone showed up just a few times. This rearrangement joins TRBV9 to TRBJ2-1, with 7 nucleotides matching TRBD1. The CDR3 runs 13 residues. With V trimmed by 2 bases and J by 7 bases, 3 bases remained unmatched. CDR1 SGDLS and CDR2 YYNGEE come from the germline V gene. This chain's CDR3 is CASSVDRLNEQFF. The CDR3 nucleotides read TGTGCCAGCAGCGTGGACAGGTTAAATGAGCAGTTCTTC.

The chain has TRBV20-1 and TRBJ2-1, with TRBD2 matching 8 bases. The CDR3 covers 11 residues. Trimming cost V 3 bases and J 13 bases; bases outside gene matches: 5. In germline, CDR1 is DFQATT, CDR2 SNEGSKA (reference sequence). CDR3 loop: CSASGAGVQFF. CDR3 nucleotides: TGCAGTGCTAGTGGAGCGGGAGTACAGTTCTTC.

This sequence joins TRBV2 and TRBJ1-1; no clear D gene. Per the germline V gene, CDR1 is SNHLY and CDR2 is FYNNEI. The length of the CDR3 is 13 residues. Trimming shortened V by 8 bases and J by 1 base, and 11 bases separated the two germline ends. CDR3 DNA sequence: TGTGCCAGCCGGAGGGATTGGAACACTGAAGCTTTCTTT. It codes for CASRRDWNTEAFF.

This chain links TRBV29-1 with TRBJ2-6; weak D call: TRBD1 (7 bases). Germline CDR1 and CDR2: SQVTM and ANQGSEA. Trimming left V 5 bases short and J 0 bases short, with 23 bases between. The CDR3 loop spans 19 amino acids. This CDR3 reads CSVLPTGGQSTSGANVLTF. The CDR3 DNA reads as TGCAGCGTTCTTCCCACCGGGGGACAGTCAACCTCTGGGGCCAACGTCCTGACTTTC.

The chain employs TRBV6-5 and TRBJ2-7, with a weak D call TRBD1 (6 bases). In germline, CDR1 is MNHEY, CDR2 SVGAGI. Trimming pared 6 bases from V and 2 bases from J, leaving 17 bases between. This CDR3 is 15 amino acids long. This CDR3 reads CASRLGQHDPYEQYF. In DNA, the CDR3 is TGTGCCAGCAGACTCGGACAGCACGATCCCTACGAGCAGTACTTC.

The CDR3 DNA follows: TGTGCCAGCAGCTTATTGGTGAGCTCCTACGAGCAGTACTTC. Its protein product is CASSLLVSSYEQYF. V usage is TRBV7-2 and J usage is TRBJ2-7, with D hard to call. The CDR3 extends over 14 amino acids. Germline lookup yields CDR1 SGHTA and CDR2 FQGNSA. Deletions cut 2 bases from V and 0 bases from J, with 8 bases between.

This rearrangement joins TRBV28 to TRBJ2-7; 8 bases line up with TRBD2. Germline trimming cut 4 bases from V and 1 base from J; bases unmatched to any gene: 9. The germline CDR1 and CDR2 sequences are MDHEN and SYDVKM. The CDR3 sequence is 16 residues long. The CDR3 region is CASSSFLAGYSYEQYF. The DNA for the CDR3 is TGTGCCAGCAGTTCATTTCTAGCGGGTTATTCCTACGAGCAGTACTTC.

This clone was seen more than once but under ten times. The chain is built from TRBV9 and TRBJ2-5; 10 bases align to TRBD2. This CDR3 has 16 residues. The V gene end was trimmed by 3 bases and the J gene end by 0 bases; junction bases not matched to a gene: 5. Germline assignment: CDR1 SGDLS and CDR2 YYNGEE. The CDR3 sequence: CASSAPLAGYQETQYF. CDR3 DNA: TGTGCCAGCAGCGCGCCACTAGCGGGGTACCAAGAGACCCAGTACTTC.

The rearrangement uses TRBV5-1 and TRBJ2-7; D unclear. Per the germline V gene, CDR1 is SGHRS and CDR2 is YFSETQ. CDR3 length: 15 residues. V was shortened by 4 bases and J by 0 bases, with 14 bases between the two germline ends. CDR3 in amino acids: CASSRSPDASYEQYF. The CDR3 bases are TGCGCCAGCAGCCGGTCTCCGGACGCCTCCTACGAGCAGTACTTC.

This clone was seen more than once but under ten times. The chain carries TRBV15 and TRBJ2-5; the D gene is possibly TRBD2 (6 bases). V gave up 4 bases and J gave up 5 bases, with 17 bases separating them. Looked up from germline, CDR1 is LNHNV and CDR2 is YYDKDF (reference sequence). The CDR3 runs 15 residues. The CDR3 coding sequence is TGTGCCACCAGCACCAGCAGGAGGGGCGGGGAGACCCAGTACTTC. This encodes CATSTSRRGGETQYF.